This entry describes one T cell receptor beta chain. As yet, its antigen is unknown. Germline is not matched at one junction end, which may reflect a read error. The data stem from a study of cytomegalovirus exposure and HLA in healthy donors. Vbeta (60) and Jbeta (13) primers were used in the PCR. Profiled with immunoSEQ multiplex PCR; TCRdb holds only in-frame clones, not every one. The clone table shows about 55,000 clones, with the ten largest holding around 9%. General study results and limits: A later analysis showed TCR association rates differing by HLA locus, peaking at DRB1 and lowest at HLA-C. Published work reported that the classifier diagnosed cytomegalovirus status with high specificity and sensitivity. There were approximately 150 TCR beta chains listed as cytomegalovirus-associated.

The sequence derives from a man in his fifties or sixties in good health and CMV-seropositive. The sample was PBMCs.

The CDR3 is CASGMSGGNQENQYF. In DNA, the CDR3 is TGTGCCAGCGGTATGTCGGGGGGGAATCAAGAGAACCAGTACTTC. The rearrangement links TRBV27 to TRBJ2-5; 8 positions agree with TRBD2. This CDR3 spans 15 amino acids. Germline V gene lookup returns CDR1 MNHEY and CDR2 SMNVEV (reference sequence).